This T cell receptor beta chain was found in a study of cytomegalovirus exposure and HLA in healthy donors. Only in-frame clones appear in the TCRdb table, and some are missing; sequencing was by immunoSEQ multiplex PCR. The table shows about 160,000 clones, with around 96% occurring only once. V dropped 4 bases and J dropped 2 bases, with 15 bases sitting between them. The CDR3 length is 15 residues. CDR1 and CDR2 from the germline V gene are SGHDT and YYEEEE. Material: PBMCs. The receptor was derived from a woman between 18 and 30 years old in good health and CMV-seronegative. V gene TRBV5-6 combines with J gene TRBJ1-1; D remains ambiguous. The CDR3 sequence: CASSTGPTSNTEAFF. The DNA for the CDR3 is TGTGCCAGCAGCACCGGACCCACTAGCAACACTGAAGCTTTCTTT.